The text below deals with one T cell receptor beta chain. The antigen is not known. The CDR3 is 15 amino acids. Germline assignment: CDR1 DFQATT and CDR2 SNEGSKA (reference sequence). Deletions cut 3 bases from V and 0 bases from J, with 14 bases between. This entry belongs to a study of T cell repertoires in aging, cancer and after chemotherapy. Study as a whole: Six age groups, ranging from 30 or younger to 70 or older, included the donors.

TCR beta rearrangements were amplified from peripheral blood genomic DNA. Rearranged V-D-J TRB sequences were amplified with a mixed TRB-A/B primer pool. MiXCR, run by TCRdb on the multiplex PCR reads, gives a single entry per CDR3 protein. The sample gives about 10,000 distinct CDR3 sequences, nearly 55% of which show up once; over 20% is in the top ten. Notes on the study in general: Age-matched healthy donors had significantly more diverse, less clonal blood TCR repertoires than untreated cancer patients. In each cancer cohort, median generation probability increased across chemotherapy, suggesting thymic output rebounded.

V is TRBV20-1 and J is TRBJ1-1; D perhaps matches TRBD1 (6 bases). This TCR came from a human donor in good health. Sequencing input: blood. The CDR3 nucleotides are TGCAGTGCTAGGTTCACAGGGTTAATGAACACTGAAGCTTTCTTT. As protein: CSARFTGLMNTEAFF.